This T cell receptor beta chain was retrieved from a study of Tregs in tolerant kidney transplant recipients (dated by TCRdb to between 2018 and 2021). About the study as a whole: Related donors were used in the transplants with nonmyeloablative bone marrow transplantation, and mixed chimerism was transient in the human trials. Before combined kidney and bone marrow transplantation, this study identified donor-specific regulatory T cells using TCRbeta sequencing and then followed those same cells after transplant. The study at large found these results: In tolerant patients, donor-specific Tregs expanded more than Tregs overall, which suggests antigen-driven rather than nonspecific expansion. The study was constrained by small patient numbers, and validation of the findings is required in larger populations and under other immunosuppression protocols. Although technical replication error seemed to be minimal, the question of biological reproducibility was not addressed directly. For some patients the PCR primers changed over time, which made it impossible to compare the samples from those patients at the nucleotide level. The most biologically relevant and donor-specific TCRbeta repertoire appeared to be identified by expanding Tregs with activated donor B cells.

Sample time point, as interpreted from the label and publication: blood sample drawn before combined kidney and bone marrow transplant. Thawed PBMCs were FACS-sorted into unstimulated Tregs (CD4+CD25+CD127-), CD4+ non-Tregs (CD4+CD25-), CD4 cells and CD8 cells. Thawed PBMCs were rested overnight at 37 degrees C with about 200 IU/ml IL-2 before Treg sorting. The patients were a few recipients of combined kidney and bone marrow transplants from the ITN036ST trial, and samples were available only from these trial subjects. Healthy control blood was processed to PBMCs by Ficoll density gradient and cryopreserved, and patient PBMCs were collected before and after transplant. Concerning this clone itself: What antigen it recognizes has not been identified. No base qualities exist here, and no much larger clone lies one base off it.

Genomic DNA was extracted from sorted cells with the QIAGEN DNeasy Blood and Tissue Kit for TCRbeta CDR3 sequencing. High-throughput TCRbeta CDR3 sequencing, including PCR amplification with bias correction and internal controls, was performed commercially through immunoSEQ. Per the source publication's procedure: Unique productive TCRbeta sequences were defined by CDR3 nucleotide sequence where primers matched, otherwise by CDR3 amino acid sequence with Vbeta and Jbeta genes. To correct sorting error, sequences shared between sorted populations at a frequency ratio of 2:1 or less were removed; the rest were assigned to the higher population. A sequence counted as donor-reactive if, in CFSE-low cells, the sequence had a frequency of at least 0.01% and was expanded at least 5-fold compared with unstimulated cells. Jensen-Shannon divergence calculated on the top 100 TCRbeta sequences ranked by frequency was used to measure repertoire divergence. For any sample with multiple sequencing runs, sorting error was corrected in each run separately before the runs were pooled. TCRdb retrieved this table from immuneACCESS and kept in-frame rearrangements only. Not all clones are present; in checked studies, unresolved V genes account for under half, and no reason is known for the remainder. That table gives V, J and clone size, and the DNA gave D and trimming. The sample data list over 50,000 clones, and 80% to 90% of these were observed just once. Of the sample, under 2.5% falls within the top ten clones.

The germline V gene provides CDR1 MDHEN and CDR2 SYDVKM. The CDR3 holds 11 amino acids from the cysteine to the phenylalanine. Of the read, only the CDR3 DNA is kept; its 33 bases are in frame from base 1. Cut back by 2 bases and 10 bases, the V and J ends lie 6 bases apart. The chain was built from TRBV28 and TRBJ2-1; a tentative D call is TRBD2 (5 bases match). The receptor's source is a human donor who received a combined kidney and bone marrow transplant. This specimen was Tregs from blood, taken before the transplant. The nucleotides are TGTGCCAGCAGTTTAACGGGAGAGCAGTTCTTC. Translation gives CASSLTGEQFF.